This passage covers 30 T cell receptor beta chains from one sample sequenced in a study of identical twins. TCRdb independently ran MiXCR on the 5' RACE reads; one entry per CDR3 protein. The table shows approximately 190,000 distinct CDR3 sequences, with 15% to 20% occurring only once. These data were also filed under a second study, of T cells expressing NK-cell markers.

The sequencing sample was made of CD8+ T cells sorted from blood. All receptors come from a woman aged 18-29 years in good health.

This clonotype was detected a few times. The genes are TRBV7-3 and TRBJ2-3, with a tentative D call TRBD2 (7 bases). Germline V gene lookup returns CDR1 SGHTA and CDR2 FQGTGA. With 5 bases removed from V and 1 base from J, the gap between germline ends came to 16 bases. The CDR3 is 16 residues long. CDR3: CASSMLRGAGTDTQYF. The CDR3 DNA sequence: TGTGCCAGCAGCATGCTTCGGGGGGCCGGCACAGATACGCAGTATTTT.

At least ten counts were recorded for this clonotype. This chain uses TRBV7-2 with TRBJ2-1, with D unresolved. The germline V gene encodes CDR1 SGHTA and CDR2 FQGNSA. Trimming pared 2 bases from V and 6 bases from J, leaving 8 bases between. CDR3 length: 13 residues. In DNA form, the CDR3 reads TGTGCCAGCAGCTTACCCACCCCCAATGAGCAGTTCTTC. Amino acids: CASSLPTPNEQFF.

The sample holds many counts of this clonotype. V and J are TRBV7-3 and TRBJ2-2; TRBD2 matches 7 bases. Germline assignment: CDR1 SGHTA and CDR2 FQGTGA. With V trimmed by 6 bases and J by 6 bases, 4 bases remained unmatched. The length of the CDR3 is 13 residues. CDR3 sequence: CASRGGGAGELFF. The CDR3 nucleotides are TGTGCCAGCAGGGGCGGGGGTGCCGGGGAGCTGTTTTTT.

This clonotype was found a few times. The chain has TRBV4-3 and TRBJ2-3; D may be TRBD2 (5 bases). CDR3 size: 15 residues. V lost 0 bases and J 0 bases, leaving 7 bases between the germline ends. Germline CDR1 reads LGHNA; CDR2 reads YSLEER. This CDR3 reads CASSQDDYSTDTQYF. The CDR3 region has the DNA TGCGCCAGCAGCCAAGACGACTACAGCACAGATACGCAGTATTTT.

The chain employs TRBV11-2 and TRBJ2-1, with 7 bases that match TRBD2. In germline, CDR1 is SGHAT, CDR2 FQNNGV. The CDR3 spans 14 residues. With 3 bases clipped from V and 4 bases from J, the junction kept 3 bases outside the gene matches. The CDR3 reads CASSLTSPYNEQFF. CDR3 DNA sequence: TGTGCCAGCAGCTTGACTAGCCCGTACAATGAGCAGTTCTTC.

CDR3 in amino acids: CSSGGGKGINEQFF. The CDR3 DNA sequence: TGCAGCTCCGGAGGGGGTAAGGGTATCAATGAGCAGTTCTTC. This chain connects TRBV29-1 to TRBJ2-1; D may match TRBD1 or TRBD2 (6 bases each). The germline gives CDR1 SQVTM, CDR2 ANQGSEA. The germline V and J ends were trimmed by 8 bases and 6 bases, with 20 bases remaining between them. The CDR3 length is 14 residues.

This clonotype was recorded once. The CDR3 nucleotides read TGTGCCAGCCGCCTCGCGGGGACAGGGAATCAGCCCCAGCATTTT. It codes for CASRLAGTGNQPQHF. The V call is TRBV19, the J call TRBJ1-5, with 9 positions matching TRBD1. The CDR3 loop spans 15 amino acids. V shed 9 bases and J 4 bases; nucleotides not matched to a gene: 10. Germline CDR1 and CDR2: LNHDA and SQIVND (reference sequence).

This clonotype has a handful of counts. The CDR3 bases are TGTGCCAGCAGTTTTAGCGGGGGGGGCCTCTACAATGAGCAGTTCTTC. It yields the protein CASSFSGGGLYNEQFF. V gene TRBV12-3 or TRBV12-4 combines with J gene TRBJ2-1, with 11 bases that match TRBD2. The ends lost 3 bases at V and 3 bases at J; junction bases unmatched: 4. The CDR3 contains 16 residues.

The chain has TRBV7-9 and TRBJ2-3, with D unclear. V shed 5 bases and J shed 5 bases, with 5 bases lying between them. Germline CDR1 SEHNR, CDR2 FQNEAQ (reference sequence). This CDR3 region has 11 residues. The CDR3 sequence is CASSPKDTQYF. The CDR3 region has the DNA TGTGCCAGCAGCCCGAAAGATACGCAGTATTTT.

For the CDR3, the DNA is TGTGCCAGCAGCTTAGGGGCAGAGAGTTTAGAGACCCAGTACTTC. This encodes CASSLGAESLETQYF. The rearrangement uses TRBV11-2 and TRBJ2-5; D gene ambiguous. Germline CDR1 is SGHAT and CDR2 is FQNNGV. This CDR3 contains 15 residues. Trimming cost V 1 base and J 4 bases, with 13 bases left between them.

The V call is TRBV30, the J call TRBJ2-1; D not certain. The germline V and J ends were trimmed by 3 bases and 0 bases, with 12 bases remaining between them. Germline values: CDR1 GTSNPN, CDR2 SVGIG (reference sequence). This CDR3 has 15 amino acids. DNA of the CDR3: TGTGCCTGGAGGGTAGGGCAGAGCTCCTACAATGAGCAGTTCTTC. Translation gives CAWRVGQSSYNEQFF.

V usage is TRBV9 and J usage is TRBJ2-7; D is uncertain. Trimming stripped 0 bases from V and 0 bases from J, with 4 bases between. Per germline, CDR1 SGDLS and CDR2 YYNGEE. The CDR3 has 13 residues. CDR3 in amino acids: CASSVGHSYEQYF. The CDR3 coding sequence is TGTGCCAGCAGCGTAGGCCACTCCTACGAGCAGTACTTC. The full variable domain, its missing parts supplied by reference TRBV9 and TRBJ2-7, is DSGVTQTPKHLITATGQRVTLRCSPRSGDLSVYWYQQSLDQGLQFLIQYYNGEERAKGNILERFSAQQFPDLHSELNLSSLELGDSALYFCASSVGHSYEQYFGPGTRLTVT.

The rearrangement joins TRBV4-1 to TRBJ1-4; D call uncertain. Trimming took off 5 bases at V and 4 bases at J, with 14 bases between the two ends. The CDR3 runs to 15 residues. The V gene's germline CDR1 is MGHRA and CDR2 YSYEKL. The CDR3 DNA is TGCGCCAGCAGCTCAAGCGGGATCCGTAATGAAAAACTGTTTTTT. It specifies CASSSSGIRNEKLFF.

This clonotype has just a few counts. This chain connects TRBV12-3 or TRBV12-4 to TRBJ1-1; D remains unclear. The length of the CDR3 is 13 residues. V was shortened by 2 bases and J by 7 bases, with 11 bases between the two germline ends. CDR3 sequence reads: CASSLFGRVEAFF. Here the CDR3 DNA reads TGTGCCAGCAGTTTATTTGGGAGGGTTGAAGCTTTCTTT.

This clonotype was recorded a few times. The chain is built from TRBV12-3 or TRBV12-4 and TRBJ2-1; either TRBD1 or TRBD2 may fit D (6 bases each). The CDR3 contains 16 residues. Trimming took 7 bases from V and 3 from J, leaving 19 bases between them. The CDR3 DNA reads as TGTGCCAGCACCCCATGGGGGGCTAGCGTCTACAATGAGCAGTTCTTC. It translates to CASTPWGASVYNEQFF.

The rearrangement uses TRBV12-3 or TRBV12-4 and TRBJ2-1; possible D gene TRBD1, 6 bases. CDR3 length equals 14 residues. The ends were cut back, 6 bases at V and 3 bases at J, with 12 bases in the middle. The CDR3 DNA sequence: TGTGCCAGCAGGGGGGCGGCCTTCTACAATGAGCAGTTCTTC. Protein: CASRGAAFYNEQFF.

The gene calls are TRBV5-1 and TRBJ1-6; D unclear. Trimming removed 4 bases at V and 8 bases at J, with 7 bases between. CDR1 and CDR2 (germline): SGHRS, YFSETQ. This CDR3 is 12 amino acids long. The CDR3 loop is CASSAIDSPLHF. The CDR3 coding sequence is TGCGCCAGCAGCGCGATCGATTCACCCCTCCACTTT.

V gene TRBV20-1 combines with J gene TRBJ1-1, with 10 nucleotides matching TRBD1. The J segment lost 1 base and the V segment lost 3 bases, leaving 2 bases of the junction unmatched. The CDR3 totals 14 residues. Germline CDR1 and CDR2: DFQATT and SNEGSKA (reference sequence). For the CDR3, the DNA is TGCAGTGCTAGGACAGGGGGCGAGAACACTGAAGCTTTCTTT. This sequence encodes CSARTGGENTEAFF.

This chain connects TRBV3-1 to TRBJ2-1, with 7 bases fitting TRBD1. This CDR3 contains 15 residues. Germline assignment: CDR1 LGHDT and CDR2 YNNKEL (reference sequence). The trim removed 1 base at V and 8 bases at J, leaving 8 bases unmatched. In nucleotides, the CDR3 is TGTGCCAGCAGCCAAGGGCAGACAGGGCGGGATGAGCAGTTCTTC. It translates to CASSQGQTGRDEQFF.

This clonotype was seen a few times. V is TRBV6-2 or TRBV6-3 and J is TRBJ2-1; D is unresolved. V lost 6 bases to trimming and J lost 6 bases, with 15 bases between them. The CDR3 length is 14 residues. Germline CDR1 is MNHEY and CDR2 is SVGEGT. The CDR3 sequence: CASSPSMVGNEQFF. The CDR3 nucleotides are TGTGCCAGCAGCCCCTCCATGGTGGGCAATGAGCAGTTCTTC.

The chain uses TRBV2 and TRBJ2-1; D not resolved. V lost 3 bases, J lost 5 bases, and 20 bases lay in between. The CDR3 loop spans 17 amino acids. CDR1 and CDR2 from the germline V gene are SNHLY and FYNNEI. The CDR3 loop reads CASSDFHLPLLNNEQFF. Written as DNA, the CDR3 is TGTGCCAGCAGTGATTTCCATTTACCGCTCCTGAACAATGAGCAGTTCTTC.

V gene TRBV7-2 combines with J gene TRBJ2-3; a possible D gene is TRBD2 (6 bases). Trimming took 5 bases from V and 2 from J, leaving 14 bases between them. The CDR3 length is 15 residues. Germline CDR1 SGHTA, CDR2 FQGNSA. CDR3 bases: TGTGCCAGCAGCGACCGGGAGACATACACAGATACGCAGTATTTT. Translation: CASSDRETYTDTQYF.

The V and J genes are TRBV5-1 and TRBJ1-1, with TRBD1 matching 7 bases. V shed 0 bases and J 5 bases; nucleotides not matched to a gene: 4. Germline V CDR1 and CDR2: SGHRS, YFSETQ. The CDR3 sequence is 14 residues long. CDR3 nucleotide sequence: TGCGCCAGCAGCTTGGAGGGGGCGCGAACTGAAGCTTTCTTT. Protein sequence: CASSLEGARTEAFF.

This clonotype was observed a few times. The chain couples TRBV15 to TRBJ2-3; D gene ambiguous. The CDR3 is 16 residues long. Germline V gene data show CDR1 as LNHNV and CDR2 as YYDKDF (reference sequence). V was cut by 11 bases and J by 0 bases, with 21 bases left in between. The CDR3 nucleotides read TGTGCCTCCCCCCGGTTAGTAACCAGTAGCACAGATACGCAGTATTTT. This sequence encodes CASPRLVTSSTDTQYF.

This clonotype occurred a few times. The chain links TRBV12-3 or TRBV12-4 to TRBJ2-1, with TRBD1 identical over 7 bases. The ends lost 2 bases at V and 12 bases at J; junction bases unmatched: 10. The CDR3 is made up of 14 amino acids. The CDR3 DNA follows: TGTGCCAGCAGTTTAATCCAAAATTACAGGGGGCAGTTCTTC. It yields the protein CASSLIQNYRGQFF.

This clonotype was counted only a few times. The gene calls are TRBV12-3 or TRBV12-4 and TRBJ1-5, with 8 bases fitting TRBD1. The CDR3 totals 16 residues. Germline trimming cut 1 base from V and 8 bases from J; bases unmatched to any gene: 10. The CDR3 sequence is CASSLVVSGGDEPQHF. The DNA of the CDR3 is TGTGCCAGCAGTTTAGTTGTGTCAGGGGGCGATGAGCCCCAGCATTTT.

The chain combines TRBV7-9 with TRBJ1-4; possible D gene TRBD1, 5 bases. The CDR3 runs 16 residues. Trimming shortened V by 5 bases and J by 1 base, and 14 bases separated the two germline ends. From germline, CDR1 is SEHNR and CDR2 FQNEAQ (reference sequence). The CDR3 DNA follows: TGTGCCAGCAGCAAGGGCCGCGGGGGAACTAATGAAAAACTGTTTTTT. Amino acid sequence: CASSKGRGGTNEKLFF.

This clonotype was detected only a few times. The chain joins TRBV11-2 to TRBJ2-7, with 10 bases that match TRBD1. The CDR3 sequence is 19 residues long. Per the germline V gene, CDR1 is SGHAT and CDR2 is FQNNGV. With 2 bases clipped from V and 0 bases from J, the junction kept 13 bases outside the gene matches. DNA of the CDR3: TGTGCCAGCAGCTTAAACTATAGGACAGGGGGGAGAAGCTCCTACGAGCAGTACTTC. It codes for CASSLNYRTGGRSSYEQYF.

This clonotype was counted a few times. The chain uses TRBV11-2 and TRBJ2-2; D is uncertain. V was cut by 1 base and J by 6 bases, with 9 bases left in between. The CDR3 is 14 amino acids. CDR1 is SGHAT and CDR2 is FQNNGV in the germline V gene. Here the CDR3 reads CASSLVVGSGELFF. The CDR3 DNA follows: TGTGCCAGCAGCTTAGTGGTAGGGTCCGGGGAGCTGTTTTTT.

The chain links TRBV16 to TRBJ2-7; perhaps TRBD2 as D (5 bases). Germline lookup yields CDR1 KGHSY and CDR2 FQNENV. CDR3 length: 12 residues. Trimming took off 0 bases at V and 6 bases at J, with 6 bases between the two ends. CDR3 loop: CASSQSGGEQYF. The CDR3, as DNA: TGTGCCAGCAGCCAATCCGGAGGCGAGCAGTACTTC.